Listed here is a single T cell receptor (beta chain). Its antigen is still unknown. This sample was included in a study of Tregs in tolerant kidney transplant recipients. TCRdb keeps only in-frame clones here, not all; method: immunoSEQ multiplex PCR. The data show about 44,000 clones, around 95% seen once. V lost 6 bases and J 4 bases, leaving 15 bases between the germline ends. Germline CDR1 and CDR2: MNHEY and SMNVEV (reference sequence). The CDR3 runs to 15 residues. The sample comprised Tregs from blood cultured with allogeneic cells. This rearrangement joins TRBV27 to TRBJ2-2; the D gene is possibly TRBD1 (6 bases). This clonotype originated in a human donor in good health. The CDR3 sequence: CASSNRVLLTGELFF. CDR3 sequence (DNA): TGTGCCAGCAGCAACAGGGTCTTACTCACCGGGGAGCTGTTTTTT.